The 26 T cell receptor beta chains below all came from one sample that was sequenced in a study of blood T cell repertoires in COVID-19. The repertoire was sequenced with immunoSEQ multiplex PCR; TCRdb's copy has only in-frame clones and lacks some. In the table there are around 300,000 clones, nearly 90% of which are singletons. The sequenced material came from PBMCs or T cells enriched from blood (not recorded which). The receptors stem from a woman aged 18-29 years with acute COVID-19.

The chain employs TRBV6-1 and TRBJ2-7; D is possibly TRBD1 (5 bases). V dropped 3 bases and J dropped 3 bases, with 15 bases sitting between them. The length of the CDR3 is 15 residues. Germline CDR1 is MNHNS and CDR2 is SASEGT. The CDR3 is CASSDVPTRVYEQYF. DNA for the CDR3: TGTGCCAGCAGTGATGTCCCCACCAGGGTCTACGAGCAGTACTTC.

This clone appeared once. The chain links TRBV5-8 to TRBJ2-5; TRBD2 might be the D (5 bases). The CDR3 runs to 14 residues. Germline V CDR1 and CDR2: SGHTS, YDEGEE. Trimming left V 3 bases short and J 5 bases short, with 14 bases between. The chain's CDR3 is CASSSPPTGETQYF. CDR3 nucleotide sequence: TGTGCCAGCAGCTCCCCCCCGACGGGGGAGACCCAGTACTTC.

This clone has a single count. This chain connects TRBV5-1 to TRBJ1-4, with TRBD1 matching 9 bases. Germline V CDR1 and CDR2: SGHRS, YFSETQ. V lost 4 bases to trimming and J lost 0 bases; unmatched junction nucleotides: 7. The CDR3 is 17 amino acids. This CDR3 reads CASSPGQGYPTNEKLFF. The CDR3 DNA follows: TGCGCCAGCAGCCCGGGACAGGGTTACCCAACTAATGAAAAACTGTTTTTT.

The CDR3 protein is CASSQRTGVNTGELFF. CDR3 in DNA: TGTGCCAGCAGCCAAAGAACAGGGGTCAACACCGGGGAGCTGTTTTTT. The chain employs TRBV3-1 (or the pseudogene TRBV3-2) and TRBJ2-2, with TRBD1 matching over 7 bases. Losses at the gene ends were 2 bases for V and 2 bases for J; bases not matched to a gene: 5. CDR1 LGHDT and CDR2 YNNKEL come from the germline V gene (reference sequence). This CDR3 has 16 amino acids.

The CDR3 protein is CASKARQGTYEQYF. The DNA of the CDR3 is TGCGCCAGCAAAGCCCGACAGGGGACCTACGAGCAGTACTTC. This sequence joins TRBV5-1 and TRBJ2-7; 8 bases line up with TRBD1. The trim removed 6 bases at V and 2 bases at J, leaving 7 bases unmatched. CDR1 and CDR2 (germline): SGHRS, YFSETQ. The CDR3 has 14 amino acids.

This rearrangement joins TRBV5-6 to TRBJ1-4; 8 positions match TRBD1. Germline values: CDR1 SGHDT, CDR2 YYEEEE. The CDR3 has 12 residues. J was trimmed by 10 bases and V by 4 bases; bases with no gene match: 3. CDR3 DNA: TGTGCCAGCAGCCTACAGGGGGGAAAACTGTTTTTT. Translated, it gives CASSLQGGKLFF.

This rearrangement joins TRBV6-2 or TRBV6-3 to TRBJ1-6; 8 bases are a match to TRBD1. The CDR3 consists of 14 residues. The V and J ends lost 6 bases and 5 bases, in that order; junction bases with no gene match: 3. Germline CDR1 and CDR2: MNHEY and SVGEGT. The CDR3 reads CASSPTGDNSPLHF. For the CDR3, the DNA is TGTGCCAGCAGCCCGACAGGGGATAATTCACCCCTCCACTTT.

The gene calls are TRBV12-3 or TRBV12-4 and TRBJ1-5; 8 nucleotides line up with TRBD1. The CDR3 loop spans 11 amino acids. V trimming: 6 bases; J trimming: 14 bases; junction bases outside the gene matches: 6. DNA of the CDR3: TGTGCCAGCAGCCGGGGACAGGATGAGCATTTT. Translated, it gives CASSRGQDEHF.

V is TRBV29-1 and J is TRBJ1-4; D perhaps matches TRBD1 (5 bases). The germline V gene encodes CDR1 SQVTM and CDR2 ANQGSEA. This CDR3 has 14 amino acids. The germline V and J ends were trimmed by 3 bases and 7 bases, with 15 bases remaining between them. CDR3: CSVEAGDVVEKLFF. CDR3 DNA sequence: TGCAGCGTTGAGGCGGGGGACGTGGTTGAAAAACTGTTTTTT.

The chain joins TRBV3-1 (or the pseudogene TRBV3-2) to TRBJ2-3; 11 bases fit TRBD2. The CDR3 runs to 18 residues. Germline assignment: CDR1 LGHDT and CDR2 YNNKEL (reference sequence). V lost 0 bases to trimming and J lost 1 base; unmatched junction nucleotides: 6. CDR3 in DNA: TGTGCCAGCAGCCAAGATTGGGGTAGCGGGAGGGGCACAGATACGCAGTATTTT. This translates into CASSQDWGSGRGTDTQYF.

The chain uses TRBV21-1 and TRBJ1-2; TRBD1, the table's D call, lacks a check against the DNA. TRBV21-1 is reported as a pseudogene. The CDR3 loop spans 15 amino acids. The CDR3: CASSTGQLANYGYTF. CDR3 DNA: TGTGCCAGCAGCACCGGACAGCTAGCTAACTATGGCTACACCTTC.

The chain uses TRBV28 and TRBJ2-1, with unresolved D. This CDR3 region has 14 residues. The germline CDR1 and CDR2 sequences are MDHEN and SYDVKM. The V end lost 5 bases, the J end lost 7 bases, and 15 bases lay between the germline ends. CDR3: CASSPQALLNEQFF. CDR3 nucleotide sequence: TGTGCCAGCAGTCCTCAAGCCCTCCTGAATGAGCAGTTCTTC.

This chain connects TRBV5-8 to TRBJ1-4; D possibly corresponds to TRBD1 (5 bases). Germline assignment: CDR1 SGHTS and CDR2 YDEGEE. This CDR3 is built from 18 residues. Trimming removed 0 bases from V and 0 bases from J, with 15 bases in between. The DNA for the CDR3 is TGTGCCAGCAGCTTGGAGCTGTGGGGGGGGGCAACTAATGAAAAACTGTTTTTT. It is translated as CASSLELWGGATNEKLFF.

This chain links TRBV10-3 with TRBJ2-2; a weak D match, TRBD2 (6 bases). This CDR3 has 16 amino acids. Trimming pared 3 bases from V and 5 bases from J, leaving 16 bases between. Germline CDR1 ENHRY, CDR2 SYGVKD. In nucleotides, the CDR3 is TGTGCCATCAGTGACCGGGGGACGTATGAGACCGGGGAGCTGTTTTTT. This gives the protein CAISDRGTYETGELFF.

V is TRBV28 and J is TRBJ2-7, with D perhaps TRBD1 (6 bases). CDR3 size: 12 residues. CDR1 is MDHEN, CDR2 SYDVKM, per germline. The CDR3 loop reads CTSTGPTYEQYF. CDR3 bases: TGTACCTCGACAGGCCCTACCTACGAGCAGTACTTC.

About this clone: Different DNA sequences within this sample yield the same CDR3. The chain links TRBV5-1 to TRBJ2-1; D not resolved. CDR1 is SGHRS and CDR2 is YFSETQ in the germline V gene. V was shortened by 2 bases and J by 0 bases, with 6 bases between the two germline ends. The CDR3 covers 14 residues. This CDR3 is CASSLPSSYNEQFF. The CDR3 DNA reads as TGCGCCAGCAGCTTACCCAGCTCCTACAATGAGCAGTTCTTC.

The chain recombines TRBV6-2 or TRBV6-3 with TRBJ1-5; unclear D gene. V lost 0 bases to trimming and J lost 6 bases, with 12 bases between them. Germline V gene lookup returns CDR1 MNHEY and CDR2 SVGEGT. This CDR3 is built from 15 residues. CDR3 nucleotides: TGTGCCAGCAGTTACTCGAGCAGAGCGCTTCAGCCCCAGCATTTT. Translation: CASSYSSRALQPQHF.

In DNA form, the CDR3 reads TGCGCCAGCAGCTTCTCAGAGACCCAGTACTTC. Protein sequence: CASSFSETQYF. This sequence joins TRBV5-1 and TRBJ2-5, with D uncertain. The CDR3 sequence is 11 residues long. Per the germline V gene, CDR1 is SGHRS and CDR2 is YFSETQ. The ends were cut back, 2 bases at V and 4 bases at J, with 3 bases in the middle. Full variable domain (missing parts from reference TRBV5-1 and TRBJ2-5): KAGVTQTPRYLIKTRGQQVTLSCSPISGHRSVSWYQQTPGQGLQFLFEYFSETQRNKGNFPGRFSGRQFSNSRSEMNVSTLELGDSALYLCASSFSETQYFGPGTRLLVL.

The chain joins TRBV19 to TRBJ1-2; D uncertain. Germline loops: CDR1 LNHDA, CDR2 SQIVND (reference sequence). Deletions cut 6 bases from V and 1 base from J, with 12 bases between. The CDR3 extends over 14 amino acids. CDR3 nucleotides: TGTGCCAGTAGCCTCGCGGCAGTTAACTATGGCTACACCTTC. Protein: CASSLAAVNYGYTF.

The J gene is TRBJ1-1, the V gene TRBV19, with 8 nucleotides matching TRBD1. The germline CDR1 and CDR2 sequences are LNHDA and SQIVND (reference sequence). The CDR3 has 17 amino acids. Unmatched junction bases numbered 15, after V lost 5 bases and J lost 4 bases. The CDR3 is CASSPGQGFKLGTEAFF. CDR3 sequence (DNA): TGTGCCAGTAGTCCTGGACAGGGTTTTAAGTTAGGCACTGAAGCTTTCTTT.

V is TRBV9 and J is TRBJ2-1, with D possibly matching TRBD2 (6 bases). Trimming stripped 1 base from V and 9 bases from J, with 11 bases between. CDR3 length: 13 amino acids. Germline V gene lookup returns CDR1 SGDLS and CDR2 YYNGEE. Here the CDR3 DNA reads TGTGCCAGCAGCGTAAGGAGGGATAGTGAGCAGTTCTTC. Amino acid sequence: CASSVRRDSEQFF.

The chain carries TRBV6-6 and TRBJ2-1, with D perhaps TRBD2 (5 bases). Trimming took off 4 bases at V and 5 bases at J, with 15 bases between the two ends. The CDR3 runs to 15 residues. The germline CDR1 and CDR2 sequences are MNHNY and SVGAGI (reference sequence). In DNA form, the CDR3 reads TGTGCCAGCAGTTGGAGCGGCCCGGGGAACAATGAGCAGTTCTTC. As protein: CASSWSGPGNNEQFF.

The CDR3 loop is CASSLGLRGYGYTF. CDR3 nucleotides: TGTGCCAGCAGTTTAGGCCTACGGGGCTATGGCTACACCTTC. This chain uses TRBV27 with TRBJ1-2; no clear D gene. Per the germline V gene, CDR1 is MNHEY and CDR2 is SMNVEV (reference sequence). Trimming took off 2 bases at V and 4 bases at J, with 11 bases between the two ends. The CDR3 sequence is 14 residues long.

The chain carries TRBV15 and TRBJ1-5; 7 bases agree with TRBD1. The CDR3 loop spans 16 amino acids. The V segment lost 3 bases and the J segment 0 bases; nucleotides outside the gene matches: 5. Per germline, CDR1 LNHNV and CDR2 YYDKDF (reference sequence). The CDR3 region is CATSRGTDLSNQPQHF. The CDR3 DNA reads TGTGCCACCAGCAGGGGGACAGACCTTAGCAATCAGCCCCAGCATTTT.

This sequence joins TRBV7-9 and TRBJ1-6; 8 bases line up with TRBD1. The CDR3 has 14 residues. Losses at the gene ends were 6 bases for V and 9 bases for J; bases not matched to a gene: 7. Germline V gene sequence: CDR1 SEHNR, CDR2 FQNEAQ (reference sequence). This CDR3 is CASRQGQGSSPLHF. The CDR3 DNA is TGTGCCAGCAGGCAAGGACAGGGTAGTTCACCCCTCCACTTT.

V gene TRBV19 combines with J gene TRBJ2-2; 9 bases map to TRBD1. The J segment lost 5 bases and the V segment lost 9 bases, leaving 13 bases of the junction unmatched. Germline V lookup: CDR1 LNHDA, CDR2 SQIVND (reference sequence). The CDR3 has 16 residues. DNA of the CDR3: TGTGCCAGCTTCGGACAGGGGACTGCCAAAACCGGGGAGCTGTTTTTT. Its translation is CASFGQGTAKTGELFF.